These 31 T cell receptor beta chains were all obtained from the same sample, sequenced in a study of OX40 agonist ivuxolimab in advanced cancers. Only in-frame clones appear in the TCRdb table, and some are missing; sequencing was by immunoSEQ multiplex PCR. The repertoire holds approximately 44,000 clones, with 91% as singletons. Sample: CD4+ or CD8+ T cells sorted from blood, taken in a trial of the OX40 agonist ivuxolimab. Receptor source: an adult with an advanced solid tumor such as melanoma, head and neck, liver or kidney cancer.

The chain combines TRBV9 with TRBJ1-5; no clear D gene. Trimming left V 0 bases short and J 7 bases short, with 14 bases between. The CDR3 sequence is 15 residues long. CDR1 and CDR2 from the germline V gene are SGDLS and YYNGEE. The chain's CDR3 is CASSVGGGSGQPQHF. The CDR3 region has the DNA TGTGCCAGCAGCGTAGGTGGAGGAAGCGGGCAGCCCCAGCATTTT.

The V call is TRBV5-1, the J call TRBJ2-5; D is possibly TRBD2 (5 bases). Between the trimmed V and J ends, which lost 0 bases and 0 bases, there was a span of 9 bases. CDR1 is SGHRS, CDR2 YFSETQ, per germline. This CDR3 has 15 residues. The CDR3 DNA follows: TGCGCCAGCAGCTTGGCCCTAGCAGACCAAGAGACCCAGTACTTC. Translating it yields CASSLALADQETQYF.

V and J are TRBV7-2 and TRBJ1-6; 7 bases map to TRBD1. With 3 bases clipped from V and 8 bases from J, the junction kept 10 bases outside the gene matches. Per germline, CDR1 SGHTA and CDR2 FQGNSA. The CDR3 length is 16 residues. CDR3 in amino acids: CASSFTGEIKYSPLHF. The CDR3 DNA sequence: TGTGCCAGCAGCTTCACAGGGGAAATTAAGTATTCACCCCTCCACTTT.

This chain uses TRBV28 with TRBJ2-1; D may be TRBD1 or TRBD2 (5 bases each). The length of the CDR3 is 15 residues. The V end lost 5 bases, the J end lost 7 bases, and 18 bases lay between the germline ends. Per the germline V gene, CDR1 is MDHEN and CDR2 is SYDVKM. CDR3 DNA: TGTGCCAGCAGTCCTCCGCCGGGACGGTGGAATGAGCAGTTCTTC. It encodes CASSPPPGRWNEQFF.

V usage is TRBV9 and J usage is TRBJ2-1, with TRBD2 as a possible D gene (5 bases). Germline CDR1 reads SGDLS; CDR2 reads YYNGEE. The CDR3 length is 13 residues. Trimming removed 3 bases from V and 1 base from J, with 5 bases in between. The CDR3 coding sequence is TGTGCCAGCAGCGGAGGGTCCTACAATGAGCAGTTCTTC. This sequence encodes CASSGGSYNEQFF.

The chain couples TRBV6-4 to TRBJ2-5; 7 bases line up with TRBD2. The germline V gene encodes CDR1 MRHNA and CDR2 SNTAGT. The CDR3 has 16 amino acids. Trimming cost V 1 base and J 2 bases; bases outside gene matches: 7. This chain's CDR3 is CASSDFRRGVQETQYF. CDR3 nucleotides: TGTGCCAGCAGTGACTTCCGACGGGGGGTTCAAGAGACCCAGTACTTC.

The chain joins TRBV19 to TRBJ2-7, with 10 bases fitting TRBD1. The CDR3 contains 14 residues. Per germline, CDR1 LNHDA and CDR2 SQIVND (reference sequence). J lost 2 bases, V lost 5 bases, and 3 bases had no gene match. CDR3 protein: CASSSGTGAYEQYF. CDR3 nucleotide sequence: TGTGCCAGTAGTTCCGGGACAGGGGCCTACGAGCAGTACTTC.

The chain uses TRBV5-6 and TRBJ1-2; D uncertain. The V and J ends lost 0 bases and 1 base respectively, with 13 bases between them. Germline V lookup: CDR1 SGHDT, CDR2 YYEEEE. The CDR3 has 16 residues. CDR3 region: CASSLAKGVLNYGYTF. CDR3 sequence (DNA): TGTGCCAGCAGCTTGGCCAAGGGAGTCCTTAACTATGGCTACACCTTC.

This clone showed up just once. The V call is TRBV7-9, the J call TRBJ2-1; 11 positions agree with TRBD2. CDR1 is SEHNR and CDR2 is FQNEAQ in the germline V gene (reference sequence). The trim removed 3 bases at V and 4 bases at J, leaving 2 bases unmatched. This CDR3 has 15 residues. CDR3 region: CASSFTSGGYNEQFF. The CDR3 bases are TGTGCCAGCAGCTTTACTAGCGGGGGTTACAATGAGCAGTTCTTC.

The J gene is TRBJ1-2, the V gene TRBV11-2; no definite D call. The CDR3 consists of 12 residues. Trimming cost V 1 base and J 2 bases, with 2 bases left between them. From germline, CDR1 is SGHAT and CDR2 FQNNGV. CDR3 coding DNA: TGTGCCAGCAGCTTAGGAAACTATGGCTACACCTTC. Its protein is CASSLGNYGYTF.

The CDR3 reads CASSPPAVLNTGELFF. The CDR3 DNA sequence: TGTGCCAGCTCACCACCGGCGGTTCTCAACACCGGGGAGCTGTTTTTT. The chain employs TRBV18 and TRBJ2-2; D is uncertain. V lost 0 bases and J lost 2, with 10 bases in between. Germline CDR1 is KGHSH and CDR2 is LQKENI. CDR3 size: 16 residues.

The chain couples TRBV7-3 to TRBJ1-1; TRBD1 might be the D (5 bases). Trimming took 1 base from V and 5 from J, leaving 8 bases between them. Per the germline V gene, CDR1 is SGHTA and CDR2 is FQGTGA. This CDR3 spans 13 amino acids. CDR3 residues: CASSLNGGTEAFF. CDR3 DNA: TGTGCCAGCAGCTTAAATGGGGGGACTGAAGCTTTCTTT.

The gene calls are TRBV6-5 and TRBJ2-7, with D possibly matching TRBD1 (5 bases). CDR1 is MNHEY, CDR2 SVGAGI, per germline. V shed 0 bases and J shed 2 bases, with 14 bases lying between them. The CDR3 spans 16 residues. The CDR3 sequence: CASSYSGDPSTYEQYF. CDR3 DNA: TGTGCCAGCAGTTACTCAGGGGATCCTAGTACCTACGAGCAGTACTTC.

The chain joins TRBV29-1 to TRBJ2-1; 9 positions agree with TRBD2. CDR1 SQVTM and CDR2 ANQGSEA come from the germline V gene. This CDR3 is built from 15 residues. V was pared by 4 bases and J by 0 bases, with 4 bases of the junction left unmatched. The CDR3 loop reads CSVALSGSSYNEQFF. DNA of the CDR3: TGCAGCGTTGCCCTTAGCGGGAGCTCCTACAATGAGCAGTTCTTC.

The chain is built from TRBV29-1 and TRBJ1-1; the D is unclear. V lost 6 bases to trimming and J lost 4 bases, with 9 bases between them. The CDR3 loop spans 11 amino acids. From germline, CDR1 is SQVTM and CDR2 ANQGSEA. The CDR3 here is CSVFGSTEAFF. For the CDR3, the DNA is TGCAGCGTGTTTGGGAGCACTGAAGCTTTCTTT.

The chain joins TRBV27 to TRBJ2-5; TRBD2 might be the D (7 bases). CDR1 MNHEY and CDR2 SMNVEV come from the germline V gene (reference sequence). V lost 1 base to trimming and J lost 5 bases, with 14 bases between them. The CDR3 contains 15 residues. CDR3 DNA sequence: TGTGCCAGCAGTTTATGGGGCGGGGGCGAGGAGACCCAGTACTTC. It yields the protein CASSLWGGGEETQYF.

The chain has TRBV7-3 and TRBJ2-7, with 8 bases lining up with TRBD2. Germline CDR1 is SGHTA and CDR2 is FQGTGA. This CDR3 spans 14 amino acids. After removal of 5 bases from V and 6 bases from J, the junction contained 9 bases not matched to a gene. The CDR3 loop is CASSPLAGLGEQYF. The CDR3 region has the DNA TGTGCCAGCAGCCCTTTAGCGGGACTGGGCGAGCAGTACTTC.

This chain connects TRBV5-1 to TRBJ1-3; D remains ambiguous. Per germline, CDR1 SGHRS and CDR2 YFSETQ. This CDR3 comprises 14 residues. V was trimmed by 0 bases and J by 4 bases, leaving 8 bases between them. CDR3 region: CASSLASTGNTIYF. CDR3 sequence (DNA): TGCGCCAGCAGCTTGGCTTCTACCGGAAACACCATATATTTT.

The chain couples TRBV2 to TRBJ2-7; D is ambiguous. This CDR3 is 13 amino acids long. In germline, CDR1 is SNHLY, CDR2 FYNNEI. V lost 7 bases to trimming and J lost 1 base, with 11 bases between them. CDR3 coding DNA: TGTGCCAGCAAGGTTACCCCTTCCTACGAGCAGTACTTC. Protein sequence: CASKVTPSYEQYF. Combining the CDR3 with reference TRBV2 and TRBJ2-7 gives the whole variable domain EPEVTQTPSHQVTQMGQEVILRCVPISNHLYFYWYRQILGQKVEFLVSFYNNEISEKSEIFDDQFSVERPDGSNFTLKIRSTKLEDSAMYFCASKVTPSYEQYFGPGTRLTVT.

This clone was seen a few times. The chain recombines TRBV19 with TRBJ2-1; D not resolved. Trimming removed 7 bases at V and 10 bases at J, with 17 bases between. The CDR3 runs 13 residues. The germline CDR1 and CDR2 sequences are LNHDA and SQIVND (reference sequence). CDR3 bases: TGTGCCAGTAATGTCGGTTGGGCTAAGGAGCAGTTCTTC. Amino acids: CASNVGWAKEQFF.

This clone has only a few counts. The chain links TRBV7-8 to TRBJ2-1; 16 nucleotides match TRBD2. Germline lookup yields CDR1 SGHVS and CDR2 FQNEAQ. Germline trimming cut 5 bases from V and 8 bases from J; bases unmatched to any gene: 15. This CDR3 is built from 19 residues. As DNA, the CDR3 is TGTGCCAGCAGCGATGACGGGGGACTAGCGGGAGGGTTTTTTTATGAGCAGTTCTTC. The encoded protein is CASSDDGGLAGGFFYEQFF.

This clone was detected once. The chain employs TRBV9 and TRBJ2-7, with 8 bases identical to TRBD1. From germline, CDR1 is SGDLS and CDR2 YYNGEE. There are 14 residues in the CDR3. Trimming removed 2 bases from V and 5 bases from J; junction bases left unmatched: 6. CDR3 sequence (DNA): TGTGCCAGCAGCGTGACAGGGGTTTTCGACGAGCAGTACTTC. Its protein is CASSVTGVFDEQYF.

The CDR3, as DNA: TGTGCCAGCAGGCTTCAGAACACTGAAGCTTTCTTT. Protein sequence: CASRLQNTEAFF. The chain couples TRBV6-5 to TRBJ1-1; D not certain. Trimming stripped 6 bases from V and 1 base from J, with 6 bases between. This CDR3 comprises 12 residues. The germline V gene has CDR1 MNHEY and CDR2 SVGAGI.

V is TRBV29-1 and J is TRBJ2-2; TRBD2 matches at 10 bases. The CDR3 runs to 15 residues. The V and J ends lost 0 bases and 6 bases, in that order; junction bases with no gene match: 4. Germline values: CDR1 SQVTM, CDR2 ANQGSEA. The CDR3 reads CSVEDRLAGAGELFF. DNA for the CDR3: TGCAGCGTTGAAGATCGGCTAGCGGGAGCCGGGGAGCTGTTTTTT.

This rearrangement joins TRBV13 to TRBJ1-1, with D perhaps TRBD1 (6 bases). Germline V CDR1 and CDR2: PRHDT, FYEKMQ (reference sequence). This CDR3 comprises 15 residues. V gave up 5 bases and J gave up 1 base, with 14 bases separating them. CDR3 amino acids: CASSPSGTKNTEAFF. Written as DNA, the CDR3 is TGTGCCAGCAGCCCATCCGGGACAAAGAACACTGAAGCTTTCTTT. Based on the CDR3 plus reference TRBV13 and TRBJ1-1, the full variable domain is AAGVIQSPRHLIKEKRETATLKCYPIPRHDTVYWYQQGPGQDPQFLISFYEKMQSDKGSIPDRFSAQQFSDYHSELNMSSLELGDSALYFCASSPSGTKNTEAFFGQGTRLTVV.

The chain uses TRBV15 and TRBJ2-1, with 12 positions matching TRBD2. CDR1 and CDR2 from the germline V gene are LNHNV and YYDKDF (reference sequence). The CDR3 covers 17 residues. The junction had 6 bases not matched to a gene; V was cut back by 1 base and J by 5 bases. CDR3 region: CATSRGPTSGRNNEQFF. Written as DNA, the CDR3 is TGTGCCACCAGCAGAGGCCCTACTAGCGGGAGGAACAATGAGCAGTTCTTC.

The chain carries TRBV28 and TRBJ2-1, with D unresolved. Per germline, CDR1 MDHEN and CDR2 SYDVKM. This CDR3 is built from 15 residues. Trimming took off 5 bases at V and 1 base at J, with 12 bases between the two ends. The CDR3 spells CASSPSRVSYNEQFF. The CDR3 region has the DNA TGTGCCAGCAGTCCCTCTCGAGTTTCCTACAATGAGCAGTTCTTC.

This sequence joins TRBV6-5 and TRBJ1-2, with D perhaps TRBD1 (5 bases). CDR1 is MNHEY, CDR2 SVGAGI, per germline. The CDR3 runs 15 residues. The ends were cut back, 5 bases at V and 7 bases at J, with 20 bases in the middle. The CDR3 protein is CASSTGRGFRRGYTF. DNA of the CDR3: TGTGCCAGCAGTACGGGACGTGGCTTCAGGCGTGGCTACACCTTC.

The gene calls are TRBV7-6 and TRBJ2-7; perhaps D is TRBD1 or TRBD2 (5 bases each). Germline V gene data show CDR1 as SGHVS and CDR2 as FNYEAQ. CDR3 length: 13 residues. V gave up 1 base and J gave up 3 bases, with 7 bases separating them. CDR3 region: CASSLVGGYEQYF. The CDR3 nucleotides are TGTGCCAGCAGCTTAGTTGGGGGCTACGAGCAGTACTTC.

The chain is built from TRBV15 and TRBJ1-1, with D perhaps matching TRBD1 (6 bases). V was cut by 7 bases and J by 0 bases, with 24 bases left in between. CDR3 size: 18 residues. The germline gives CDR1 LNHNV, CDR2 YYDKDF (reference sequence). CDR3 nucleotide sequence: TGTGCCACCAACGATGGCACAGGGACGACGATGATGAACACTGAAGCTTTCTTT. Translated: CATNDGTGTTMMNTEAFF.

Concerning this clone: A junction boundary mismatches the germline segment, possibly from a read error. The chain couples TRBV7-9 to TRBJ2-7; D is possibly TRBD1 (5 bases). Germline-derived CDR1 and CDR2 are SEHNR and FQNEAQ (reference sequence). This CDR3 comprises 13 residues. This CDR3 is CASSFFLGQRNSF. The CDR3 coding sequence is TGTGCCAGCAGCTTTTTTCTAGGACAAAGAAACTCCTTC.